The text below deals with one T cell receptor (beta chain). Its antigen is not known. The sample originates from a study of cytomegalovirus exposure and HLA in healthy donors. Study-wide findings and caveats: Most TCR sequences were rare, but some public TCRs occurred in many donors.

From germline, CDR1 is SGHNT and CDR2 YYREEE (reference sequence). The CDR3 runs to 16 residues. The V end lost 0 bases, the J end lost 0 bases, and 11 bases lay between the germline ends. Primers included in the PCR were 60 Vbeta and 13 Jbeta primers. TCRdb's copy holds only in-frame clones and misses some; the assay was immunoSEQ multiplex PCR. The sample shows more than 95,000 clones, 60% to 80% of them seen only once. The TCR sequence derives from a man in his sixties in good health and CMV-seropositive. The chain couples TRBV5-4 to TRBJ2-3, with D possibly being TRBD2 (5 bases). Sequencing was performed on PBMCs. DNA of the CDR3: TGTGCCAGCAGCTTGGCTGGACGGACTAGCACAGATACGCAGTATTTT. Translated: CASSLAGRTSTDTQYF. Combining the CDR3 with reference TRBV5-4 and TRBJ2-3 gives the whole variable domain ETGVTQSPTHLIKTRGQQVTLRCSSQSGHNTVSWYQQALGQGPQFIFQYYREEENGRGNFPPRFSGLQFPNYSSELNVNALELDDSALYLCASSLAGRTSTDTQYFGPGTRLTVL.